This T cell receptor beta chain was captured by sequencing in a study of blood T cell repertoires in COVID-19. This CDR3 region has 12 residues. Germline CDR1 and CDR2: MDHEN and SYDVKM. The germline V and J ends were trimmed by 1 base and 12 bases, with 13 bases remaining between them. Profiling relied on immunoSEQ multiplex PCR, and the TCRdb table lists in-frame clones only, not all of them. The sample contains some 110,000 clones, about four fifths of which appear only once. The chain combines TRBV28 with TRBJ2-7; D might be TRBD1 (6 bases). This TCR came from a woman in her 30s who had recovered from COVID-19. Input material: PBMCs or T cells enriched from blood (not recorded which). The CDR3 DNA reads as TGTGCCAGCAGTTTATCTCTACAGGGTACGTACTTC. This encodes CASSLSLQGTYF.